The 9 T cell receptor gamma chains reported below all come from one sample, sequenced in a study of intestinal T cells in coeliac disease. TRG repertoires were amplified with LymphoTrack primers from approximately 0.2 ug of biopsy DNA. TCRdb re-called the multiplex PCR reads with CATT. The sample comprises roughly 900 gamma-chain clones, roughly 46% of which are singletons, and under 30% rests with the top ten. For each case, the template was genomic DNA from ten roughly 4.6-µm formalin-fixed paraffin-embedded scrolls. Sequencing was done on a sample of a duodenal biopsy. The receptors shown here come from a human donor with celiac disease.

This sequence joins TRGV9 and TRGJ1 or TRGJ2. Germline CDR1 is GITISATS and CDR2 is ISYDGTV (reference sequence). J lost 1 base, V lost 3 bases, and 3 bases had no gene match. The CDR3 has 13 residues. CDR3 nucleotides: TGTGCCTTGTGGGAGTATAATTATTATAAGAAACTCTTT. Protein sequence: CALWEYNYYKKLF.

The rearrangement uses TRGV4 and TRGJ1 or TRGJ2. The CDR3 loop spans 14 amino acids. V lost 5 bases, J lost 5 bases, and 12 bases stayed unmatched. Germline-derived CDR1 and CDR2 are EGSTGY and YDSYTSSV. CDR3 DNA sequence: TGTGCCACCTGGGGATGGGCCGCCCATTATAAGAAACTCTTT. This gives the protein CATWGWAAHYKKLF.

The CDR3 DNA reads as TGTGCACCTGGAACAGGCGGGAGTTATAAGAAACTCTTT. Translated, it gives CAPGTGGSYKKLF. The gene calls are TRGV5 and TRGJ1 or TRGJ2. CDR3 length: 13 amino acids. The germline V gene encodes CDR1 VINAFY and CDR2 YDVSNSKD.

This rearrangement joins TRGV8 to TRGJP1. CDR3 length: 11 amino acids. Germline V lookup: CDR1 VENAVY, CDR2 YDSYNSRV. CDR3: CAPGSGWFKIF. The CDR3 DNA is TGTGCACCTGGGTCTGGTTGGTTCAAGATATTT.

CDR3 in DNA: TGTGCTGTCGTGGGATATAAGAAACTCTTT. Translated, it gives CAVVGYKKLF. The chain recombines TRGV10 with TRGJ1 or TRGJ2. TRGV10 is noted as an ORF with a role that remains uncertain. The CDR3 consists of 10 residues. V dropped 13 bases and J dropped 7; count of bases not matched to a gene: 8.

Comments on this clone: The amino acid sequence in TCRdb belongs to a much larger clone and departs from this DNA's translation at residue 9, likely a sequencing read error; the sequence shown is translated from the DNA. The rearrangement joins TRGV8 to TRGJP1. The CDR3 runs to 12 residues. Germline CDR1 reads VENAVY; CDR2 reads YDSYNSRV. CDR3 nucleotide sequence: TGTGCCACCTGCGGTGCCGATTGGCTCAAGATATTT. This gives the protein CATCGADWLKIF.

This clone was counted a few times. The rearrangement uses TRGV10 and TRGJP1. TRGV10 is an ORF, and what it does is uncertain. The CDR3 contains 16 residues. V shed 10 bases, J shed 0 bases, and the junction held 12 bases outside the gene matches. CDR3 bases: TGTGCTGCGTTGGGATTGAGGGATACCACTGGTTGGTTCAAGATATTT. Translating gives CAALGLRDTTGWFKIF.

This chain links TRGV2 with TRGJP2. This CDR3 is 15 amino acids long. The V segment lost 1 base and the J segment 1 base; nucleotides outside the gene matches: 3. The germline V gene has CDR1 EGSNGY and CDR2 YDSYNSKV. The CDR3 region has the DNA TGTGCCACCTGGGACGGAATTAGTAGTGATTGGATCAAGACGTTT. It codes for CATWDGISSDWIKTF.

This clone was detected a few times. The protein recorded in TCRdb matches a much larger clone and deviates from this DNA's translation at residue 7, suggesting a read error; the protein here is obtained by translating the DNA. This chain uses TRGV11 with TRGJP2. TRGV11 is given ORF status, its function remaining uncertain. CDR3 length: 14 residues. V lost 6 bases, J lost 3 bases, and 4 bases stayed unmatched. The CDR3 here is CACWIECSDWIKTF. Written as DNA, the CDR3 is TGTGCCTGCTGGATTGAATGTAGTGATTGGATCAAGACGTTT.